This TCR beta chain is drawn from a study of identical twins. Whole-study results and caveats: Because invariant MAIT and iNKT cells could be present, zero-insertion analyses could be partly confounded. In cord blood, abundant beta clonotypes had fewer insertions; memory showed no trend.

MiXCR, run by TCRdb on the 5' RACE reads, gives a single entry per CDR3 protein. Of fewer than 900,000 distinct CDR3 sequences detected, 15% to 20% appear once; the ten largest clones hold about an eighth. This clonotype has a handful of counts. The antigen is undetermined. These data were likewise used in another study, on T cells expressing NK-cell markers. That source reports: Sorting of alpha-beta TCR T cells alone was achieved in several experiments with an anti-gamma-delta TCR antibody.

This TCR was sampled from a woman younger than 30 in good health. Sequenced input: PBMCs.

CDR3 protein: CASSKSSKGVYGYTF. Here the CDR3 DNA reads TGTGCCAGCAGCAAATCGTCGAAGGGCGTCTATGGCTACACCTTC. The chain recombines TRBV21-1 with TRBJ1-2; TRBD1 is taken as the D call from the table, unchecked against the DNA. TRBV21-1 is an annotated pseudogene. The CDR3 is made up of 15 amino acids.